The 9 T cell receptor beta chains presented below share a single source sample, sequenced in a study of cytomegalovirus exposure and HLA in healthy donors. Both 60 Vbeta primers and 13 Jbeta primers went into the PCR. Profiling relied on immunoSEQ multiplex PCR, and the TCRdb table lists in-frame clones only, not all of them. The data hold about 67,000 clones, with 75% observed a single time. The specimen was PBMCs. Source of these receptors: a man aged 60 to 69 in good health and CMV-seropositive.

This clone was picked up one time. The germline gene is not matched at one end of the junction; a read error may be the cause. The chain recombines TRBV7-7 with TRBJ2-5; TRBD1 agrees at 9 bases. The CDR3 length is 14 residues. The germline CDR1 and CDR2 sequences are SSHAT and FNYEAQ (reference sequence). As DNA, the CDR3 is TGTGCTAGCAGCGAGGGACAGGGCATTGAGACCCAGTACTTC. It specifies CASSEGQGIETQYF.

This clone was seen a handful of times. The J gene is TRBJ1-1, the V gene TRBV19; TRBD1 is a possible D gene (6 bases). The CDR3 is made up of 14 amino acids. Between the trimmed V and J ends, which lost 3 bases and 2 bases, there was a span of 10 bases. Germline V gene lookup returns CDR1 LNHDA and CDR2 SQIVND (reference sequence). The CDR3 nucleotides read TGTGCCAGTAGTATGTCAGGGGAAAACACTGAAGCTTTCTTT. Its protein product is CASSMSGENTEAFF.

This rearrangement joins TRBV5-1 to TRBJ2-7; 9 bases map to TRBD2. CDR3 size: 17 residues. CDR1 and CDR2 (germline): SGHRS, YFSETQ. J was trimmed by 0 bases and V by 0 bases; bases with no gene match: 7. The CDR3 DNA reads as TGCGCCAGCAGCTTGGCCGGGACTAGCCTTAGCTCCTACGAGCAGTACTTC. It yields the protein CASSLAGTSLSSYEQYF.

A single count supports this clone. J is TRBJ2-1 and V is TRBV11-2; TRBD1 matches 8 bases. V was pared by 2 bases and J by 4 bases, with 1 base of the junction left unmatched. This CDR3 contains 14 residues. Germline-derived CDR1 and CDR2 are SGHAT and FQNNGV. CDR3 region: CASSLQGAYNEQFF. CDR3 sequence (DNA): TGTGCCAGCAGCTTACAGGGGGCTTACAATGAGCAGTTCTTC. Combining the CDR3 with reference TRBV11-2 and TRBJ2-1 gives the whole variable domain EAGVAQSPRYKIIEKRQSVAFWCNPISGHATLYWYQQILGQGPKLLIQFQNNGVVDDSQLPKDRFSAERLKGVDSTLKIQPAKLEDSAVYLCASSLQGAYNEQFFGPGTRLTVL.

This chain links TRBV7-2 with TRBJ2-5; weak D call: TRBD2 (7 bases). The germline gives CDR1 SGHTA, CDR2 FQGNSA. The CDR3 has 15 amino acids. The germline V and J ends were trimmed by 2 bases and 1 base, with 11 bases remaining between them. CDR3 nucleotide sequence: TGTGCCAGCAGCTTAACAGGGAGGGCCCAAGAGACCCAGTACTTC. This encodes CASSLTGRAQETQYF.

The V and J genes are TRBV6-5 and TRBJ1-3; 7 nucleotides align to TRBD1. The CDR3 runs to 15 residues. The ends lost 7 bases at V and 0 bases at J; junction bases unmatched: 6. The germline CDR1 and CDR2 sequences are MNHEY and SVGAGI. CDR3 region: CASKQQGSSGNTIYF. CDR3 sequence (DNA): TGTGCCAGCAAACAACAGGGGAGCTCTGGAAACACCATATATTTT.

V usage is TRBV27 and J usage is TRBJ1-2; D gene unclear. Deletions cut 0 bases from V and 2 bases from J, with 13 bases between. The germline V gene has CDR1 MNHEY and CDR2 SMNVEV (reference sequence). This CDR3 is 16 amino acids long. The CDR3 loop is CASSLSTQRRNYGYTF. Here the CDR3 DNA reads TGTGCCAGCAGTTTATCGACCCAGAGGAGAAACTATGGCTACACCTTC.

In its sample, this clone was seen once. The chain joins TRBV7-2 to TRBJ1-5; TRBD1 matches 9 bases. CDR1 SGHTA and CDR2 FQGNSA come from the germline V gene. Germline trimming cut 5 bases from V and 4 bases from J; bases unmatched to any gene: 0. The CDR3 loop spans 13 amino acids. The CDR3 sequence: CASSDRGNQPQHF. In DNA form, the CDR3 reads TGTGCCAGCAGCGACAGGGGGAATCAGCCCCAGCATTTT.

This clone was observed a handful of times. The chain couples TRBV6-6 to TRBJ2-7, with TRBD2 matching 11 bases. The germline V gene has CDR1 MNHNY and CDR2 SVGAGI (reference sequence). The CDR3 is 15 amino acids. The ends lost 0 bases at V and 2 bases at J; junction bases unmatched: 0. The CDR3 sequence: CASSYSSGGAYEQYF. The CDR3, as DNA: TGTGCCAGCAGTTACTCTAGCGGGGGGGCCTACGAGCAGTACTTC.